This T cell receptor beta chain comes out of a study of beta chain features in type 1 diabetes. Study-wide results and caveats: TCRB CDR3s from Type 1 diabetes patients were moderately but significantly shorter in all four CD4+ subsets. Among type 1 diabetes patients, VDJ junctions had fewer insertions and more deletions.

All of the isolated RNA was reverse transcribed, so expressed TCRB transcripts were sequenced. Some clones are missing from TCRdb's copy, which holds only in-frame ones; the method was immunoSEQ multiplex PCR. In the table there are around 250,000 clones, approximately 15% of which are singletons. This clone was observed a few times. Its matching antigen is unknown. Germline CDR1 reads GTSNPN; CDR2 reads SVGIG (reference sequence). This CDR3 region has 13 residues. Trimming at V came to 4 bases and at J to 3 bases, leaving 2 bases not matched to a gene. This chain joins TRBV30 and TRBJ2-1; 8 bases fit TRBD2. Sequences were obtained from naive CD4+ T cells from blood. This receptor was taken from a young man with type 1 diabetes. DNA of the CDR3: TGTGCCTGGACCGGGACTAGCTACAATGAGCAGTTCTTC. It yields the protein CAWTGTSYNEQFF.